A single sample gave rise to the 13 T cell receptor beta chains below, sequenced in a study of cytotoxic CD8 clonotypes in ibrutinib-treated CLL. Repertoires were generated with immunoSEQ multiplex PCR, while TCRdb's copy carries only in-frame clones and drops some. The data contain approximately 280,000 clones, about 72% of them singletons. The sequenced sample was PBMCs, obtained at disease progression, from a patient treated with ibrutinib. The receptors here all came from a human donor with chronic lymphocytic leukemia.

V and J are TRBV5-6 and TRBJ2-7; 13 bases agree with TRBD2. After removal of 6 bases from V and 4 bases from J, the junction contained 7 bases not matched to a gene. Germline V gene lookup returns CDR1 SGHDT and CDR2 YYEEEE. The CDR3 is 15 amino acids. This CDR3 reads CASTIGLAGVYEQYF. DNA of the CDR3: TGTGCCAGCACCATAGGACTAGCGGGAGTATACGAGCAGTACTTC.

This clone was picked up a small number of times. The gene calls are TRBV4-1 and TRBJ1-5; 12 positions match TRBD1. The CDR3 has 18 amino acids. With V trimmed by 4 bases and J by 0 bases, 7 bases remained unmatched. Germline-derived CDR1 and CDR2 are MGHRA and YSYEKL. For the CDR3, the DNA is TGCGCCAGCAGCCCGGGACAGGGGGCGATTTATAGCAATCAGCCCCAGCATTTT. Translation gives CASSPGQGAIYSNQPQHF.

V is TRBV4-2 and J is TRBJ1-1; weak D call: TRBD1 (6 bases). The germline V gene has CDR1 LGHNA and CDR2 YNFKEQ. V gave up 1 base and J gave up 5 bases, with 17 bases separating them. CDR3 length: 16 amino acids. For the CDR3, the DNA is TGTGCCAGCAGCCAAGGGACCACGTGGGGGCGGACTGAAGCTTTCTTT. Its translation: CASSQGTTWGRTEAFF.

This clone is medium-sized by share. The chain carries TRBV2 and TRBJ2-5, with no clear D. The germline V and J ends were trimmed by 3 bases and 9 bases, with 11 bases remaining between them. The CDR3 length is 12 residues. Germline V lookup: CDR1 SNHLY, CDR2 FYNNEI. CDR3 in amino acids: CASSDFSVSQYF. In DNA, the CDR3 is TGTGCCAGCAGTGATTTTTCAGTGTCCCAGTACTTC.

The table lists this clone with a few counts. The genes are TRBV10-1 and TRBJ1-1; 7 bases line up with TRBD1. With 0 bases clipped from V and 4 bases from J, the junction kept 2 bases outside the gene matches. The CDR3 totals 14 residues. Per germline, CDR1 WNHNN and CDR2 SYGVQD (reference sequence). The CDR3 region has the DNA TGCGCCAGCAGTGAGTCACACAGGGGCACTGAAGCTTTCTTT. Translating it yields CASSESHRGTEAFF.

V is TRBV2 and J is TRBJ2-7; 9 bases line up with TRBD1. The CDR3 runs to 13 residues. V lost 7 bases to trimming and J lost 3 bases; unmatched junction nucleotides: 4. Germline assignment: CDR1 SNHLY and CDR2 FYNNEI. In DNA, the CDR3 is TGTGCCAGCAACGGGGACAGGGACTACGAGCAGTACTTC. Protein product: CASNGDRDYEQYF.

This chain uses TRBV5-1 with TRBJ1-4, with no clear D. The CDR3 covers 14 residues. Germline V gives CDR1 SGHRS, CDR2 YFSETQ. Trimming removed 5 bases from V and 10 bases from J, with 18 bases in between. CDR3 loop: CASRTDYRPGKLFF. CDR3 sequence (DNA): TGCGCCAGCAGAACGGATTATCGACCCGGAAAACTGTTTTTT.

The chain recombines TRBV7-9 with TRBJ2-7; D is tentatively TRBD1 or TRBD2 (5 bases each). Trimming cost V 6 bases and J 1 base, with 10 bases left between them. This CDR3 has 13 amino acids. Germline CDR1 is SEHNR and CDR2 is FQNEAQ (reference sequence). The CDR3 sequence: CASRDGGSYEQYF. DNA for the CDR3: TGTGCCAGCAGGGATGGGGGTTCCTACGAGCAGTACTTC.

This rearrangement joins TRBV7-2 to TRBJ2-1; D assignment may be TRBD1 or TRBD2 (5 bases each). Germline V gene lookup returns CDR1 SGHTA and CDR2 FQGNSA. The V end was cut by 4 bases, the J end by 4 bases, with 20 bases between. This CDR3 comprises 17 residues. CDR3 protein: CASSSHGGAVGYNEQFF. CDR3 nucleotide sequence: TGTGCCAGCAGCTCCCATGGGGGAGCAGTGGGTTACAATGAGCAGTTCTTC.

CDR3 region: CASSPQGAGNEKLFF. The CDR3 DNA sequence: TGTGCCAGCAGCCCGCAGGGGGCCGGTAATGAAAAACTGTTTTTT. The chain recombines TRBV7-9 with TRBJ1-4, with 8 nucleotides matching TRBD1. This CDR3 is built from 15 residues. Germline CDR1 SEHNR, CDR2 FQNEAQ (reference sequence). V shed 5 bases and J 4 bases; nucleotides not matched to a gene: 6.

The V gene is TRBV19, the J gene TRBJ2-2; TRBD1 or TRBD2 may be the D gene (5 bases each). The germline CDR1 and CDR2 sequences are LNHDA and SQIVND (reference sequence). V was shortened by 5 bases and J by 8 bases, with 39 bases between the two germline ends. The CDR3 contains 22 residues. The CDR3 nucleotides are TGTGCCAGTAGTTCCGGCAGGGCGGGTAGCCAGTGGAGCTCAGCTGGTTCGGGGGAGCTGTTTTTT. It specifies CASSSGRAGSQWSSAGSGELFF.

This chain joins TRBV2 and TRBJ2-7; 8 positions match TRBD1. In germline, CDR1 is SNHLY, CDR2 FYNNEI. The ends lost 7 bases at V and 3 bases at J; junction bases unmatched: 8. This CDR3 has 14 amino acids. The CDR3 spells CASTLGTGVYEQYF. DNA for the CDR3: TGTGCCAGCACTCTCGGGACAGGTGTCTACGAGCAGTACTTC.

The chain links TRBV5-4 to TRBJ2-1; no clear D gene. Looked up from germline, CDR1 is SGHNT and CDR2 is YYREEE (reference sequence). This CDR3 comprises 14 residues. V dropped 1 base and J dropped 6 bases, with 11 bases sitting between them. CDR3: CASSLQERFNEQFF. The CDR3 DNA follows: TGTGCCAGCAGCTTGCAGGAGCGATTCAATGAGCAGTTCTTC.